This entry lists 5 T cell receptor beta chains sequenced from one sample in a study of cytomegalovirus exposure and HLA in healthy donors. A multiplex PCR was run with 60 Vbeta primers and 13 Jbeta primers. Sequencing used immunoSEQ multiplex PCR; TCRdb keeps in-frame clones, though not all of them. The data show around 100,000 clones, over 65% seen once. Sequencing was done on a sample of PBMCs. The receptors stem from a man aged 40-55 years in good health and CMV-seronegative.

This sequence joins TRBV29-1 and TRBJ2-2; D is possibly TRBD1 (6 bases). This CDR3 has 12 residues. With 3 bases removed from V and 8 bases from J, the gap between germline ends came to 10 bases. Looked up from germline, CDR1 is SQVTM and CDR2 is ANQGSEA. DNA for the CDR3: TGCAGCGTTGATTTGGGGACAGGGGAGCTGTTTTTT. It yields the protein CSVDLGTGELFF.

This clone appeared a few times. The CDR3 protein is CASSGTGGTEAFF. CDR3 nucleotide sequence: TGTGCCAGCAGTGGGACTGGGGGCACTGAAGCTTTCTTT. The chain combines TRBV5-4 with TRBJ1-1, with D perhaps TRBD1 (5 bases). Looked up from germline, CDR1 is SGHNT and CDR2 is YYREEE (reference sequence). Trimming stripped 5 bases from V and 4 bases from J, with 12 bases between. The CDR3 runs 13 residues.

The chain uses TRBV6-1 and TRBJ2-1; 10 bases fit TRBD2. The CDR3 is made up of 14 amino acids. V was pared by 11 bases and J by 3 bases, with 7 bases of the junction left unmatched. Germline V gives CDR1 MNHNS, CDR2 SASEGT. CDR3 loop: CACPTSGFYNEQFF. DNA of the CDR3: TGTGCCTGTCCGACTAGCGGGTTCTACAATGAGCAGTTCTTC.

The chain joins TRBV2 to TRBJ1-5; perhaps TRBD1 as D (5 bases). Trimming took off 5 bases at V and 6 bases at J, with 17 bases between the two ends. Germline V lookup: CDR1 SNHLY, CDR2 FYNNEI. The CDR3 contains 15 residues. The CDR3 protein is CASSRDPGGSQPQHF. The CDR3 DNA follows: TGTGCCAGCAGTCGGGACCCGGGAGGAAGTCAGCCCCAGCATTTT.

The chain couples TRBV19 to TRBJ1-2, with 7 bases fitting TRBD1. The CDR3 contains 15 residues. Trimming at V came to 5 bases and at J to 4 bases, leaving 10 bases not matched to a gene. Germline CDR1 LNHDA, CDR2 SQIVND (reference sequence). The CDR3 DNA sequence: TGTGCCAGTAGTCCGAACGGGGACAGAGTCTATGGCTACACCTTC. Translation gives CASSPNGDRVYGYTF.